These T cell receptor beta chains were read from a single sample in a study of CD8 T cells in Susac syndrome. TCRdb reprocessed the immunoSEQ multiplex PCR reads via MiXCR and lists one record per CDR3 protein. The repertoire has fewer than 85,000 distinct CDR3 sequences, roughly 95% of them found once; the top ten carry 0.5% to 0.65%. Input material: CD8+ T cells from PBMCs. These receptors originate from a human donor with Susac syndrome. Each CDR3 is given with its conserved first and last residue.

v_gene	j_gene	CDR3aa
TRBV2	TRBJ1-3	CASRGQAPGNTIYF
TRBV20-1	TRBJ1-5	CSARGVPTGVSHPQHF
TRBV7-9	TRBJ1-1	CASRDRYTEAFF
TRBV7-9	TRBJ2-7	CASSPDRFRDYEQYF
TRBV29-1	TRBJ2-1	CSVDGGSSYNEQFF
TRBV12-3/TRBV12-4	TRBJ1-6	CASSFPAGESSYNSPLHF
TRBV27	TRBJ2-2	CASSSDNGVNTGELFF
TRBV14	TRBJ2-7	CASSSRGRPGEQYF
TRBV27	TRBJ2-1	CASSFGTVDEQFF
TRBV19	TRBJ1-5	CASSTGPLGGQPQHF
TRBV30	TRBJ2-6	CAWSESRTGANVLTF
TRBV6-4	TRBJ2-3	CAGHATKAASTDTQYF
TRBV13	TRBJ2-1	CASSAGSFNEQFF
TRBV5-4	TRBJ2-1	CASSPGLAVHEQFF
TRBV12-3/TRBV12-4	TRBJ1-1	CASSRLTLASNTEAFF
TRBV3-1	TRBJ1-4	CASSTLDRGGEKLFF
TRBV7-9	TRBJ1-1	CASSLGGGNTEAFF
TRBV19	TRBJ1-2	CASGGAFRADYGYTF
TRBV9	TRBJ2-7	CASSPDTSYEQYF
TRBV12-3/TRBV12-4	TRBJ2-3	CASSAGGSTDTQYF
TRBV28	TRBJ2-5	CASSAGTGGAFQETQYF
TRBV11-2	TRBJ2-3	CASSSPGQGKDTQYF
TRBV6-5	TRBJ2-7	CASSYRGRYEQYF
TRBV12-5	TRBJ1-4	CASRWDNNEKLFF
TRBV7-9	TRBJ2-1	CASSVSGDHEQFF
TRBV20-1	TRBJ2-1	CSARDPTSRNEQFF
TRBV7-9	TRBJ2-7	CASVDGVNPYEQYF
TRBV2	TRBJ2-7	CASSGLMRLDHYEQYF
TRBV14	TRBJ1-2	CASGSQGYYGYTF
TRBV7-3	TRBJ1-2	CASSPNHGNGYTF
TRBV6-6	TRBJ1-1	CASSQRTVNTEAFF
TRBV3-1	TRBJ2-3	CASSQGPPSGDRTDTQYF
TRBV10-2	TRBJ1-1	CASSVEGRKAFF
TRBV2	TRBJ2-7	CASIEGPEQYF
TRBV7-8	TRBJ2-1	CASSLESSSYNEQFF
TRBV9	TRBJ2-1	CASSVAGGSPHEQFF